These 10 T cell receptor beta chains came from one sample sequenced in a study of blood T cell repertoires in COVID-19. Sequencing used immunoSEQ multiplex PCR; TCRdb keeps in-frame clones, though not all of them. The sample gives about 280,000 clones, more than 80% of which show up once; about 3% is in the top ten. Input material: peripheral blood. The receptor set was obtained from a woman in her thirties with active or convalescent COVID-19.

On this clone itself: It may be a read error: a sequence one base away is much more abundant. V is TRBV7-2 and J is TRBJ2-3, with D unclear. Looked up from germline, CDR1 is SGHTA and CDR2 is FQGNSA. This CDR3 spans 11 amino acids. V was trimmed by 4 bases and J by 3 bases, leaving 2 bases between them. CDR3 in DNA: TGTGCCAGCAGCTCGACAGATACGCAGTATTTT. Its translation is CASSSTDTQYF.

This clone was seen only a few times. The chain recombines TRBV5-1 with TRBJ1-5; D perhaps matches TRBD1 (5 bases). The V end lost 1 base, the J end lost 7 bases, and 12 bases lay between the germline ends. Germline V CDR1 and CDR2: SGHRS, YFSETQ. The CDR3 contains 14 residues. The CDR3 here is CASSLTGEDQPQHF. The CDR3 region has the DNA TGCGCCAGCAGCTTGACAGGAGAGGACCAGCCCCAGCATTTT.

The chain is built from TRBV7-2 and TRBJ1-1; 7 nucleotides align to TRBD1. The length of the CDR3 is 14 residues. The ends lost 5 bases at V and 6 bases at J; junction bases unmatched: 9. CDR1 SGHTA and CDR2 FQGNSA come from the germline V gene. CDR3 residues: CASSHNRGKAEAFF. For the CDR3, the DNA is TGTGCCAGCAGCCATAACAGGGGAAAAGCTGAAGCTTTCTTT.

The chain has TRBV3-1 (or the pseudogene TRBV3-2) and TRBJ2-7, with D possibly matching TRBD1 (6 bases). The V end was cut by 4 bases, the J end by 1 base, with 17 bases between. Germline-derived CDR1 and CDR2 are LGHDT and YNNKEL (reference sequence). The CDR3 covers 16 residues. The CDR3 DNA follows: TGTGCCAGCAGCCCACCCCGGGACACGGGTTCCTACGAGCAGTACTTC. Its translation is CASSPPRDTGSYEQYF.

This clone was observed once. This chain connects TRBV18 to TRBJ1-2, with TRBD1 identical over 7 bases. From germline, CDR1 is KGHSH and CDR2 LQKENI. This CDR3 contains 15 residues. J gave up 1 base and V 3 bases, and 5 bases lay outside the gene matches. The chain's CDR3 is CASSPEGAFNYGYTF. CDR3 bases: TGTGCCAGCTCACCGGAGGGGGCATTTAACTATGGCTACACCTTC. Looking up the rest from reference TRBV18 and TRBJ1-2 gives the full variable domain: NAGVMQNPRHLVRRRGQEARLRCSPMKGHSHVYWYRQLPEEGLKFMVYLQKENIIDESGMPKERFSAEFPKEGPSILRIQQVVRGDSAAYFCASSPEGAFNYGYTFGSGTRLTVV.

The chain employs TRBV9 and TRBJ1-5, with D possibly matching TRBD1 (6 bases). V dropped 3 bases and J dropped 3 bases, with 13 bases sitting between them. Germline V gene lookup returns CDR1 SGDLS and CDR2 YYNGEE. The length of the CDR3 is 15 residues. For the CDR3, the DNA is TGTGCCAGCAGCGCTGGGGGGGGGCCCAATCAGCCCCAGCATTTT. Translated, it gives CASSAGGGPNQPQHF. Filled out from reference TRBV9 and TRBJ1-5, the complete variable domain reads DSGVTQTPKHLITATGQRVTLRCSPRSGDLSVYWYQQSLDQGLQFLIQYYNGEERAKGNILERFSAQQFPDLHSELNLSSLELGDSALYFCASSAGGGPNQPQHFGDGTRLSIL.

The J gene is TRBJ1-4, the V gene TRBV7-6; D possibly corresponds to TRBD1 (6 bases). CDR1 and CDR2 from the germline V gene are SGHVS and FNYEAQ. This CDR3 is built from 15 residues. With 1 base removed from V and 8 bases from J, the gap between germline ends came to 14 bases. This CDR3 is CASSLEPGHSEKLFF. The CDR3 coding sequence is TGTGCCAGCAGCTTAGAGCCGGGACACTCGGAAAAACTGTTTTTT.

The V call is TRBV10-3, the J call TRBJ1-2, with D possibly matching TRBD1 (6 bases). Trimming removed 0 bases at V and 3 bases at J, with 14 bases between. This CDR3 spans 16 amino acids. Per the germline V gene, CDR1 is ENHRY and CDR2 is SYGVKD. The CDR3 reads CAISESQQGNDYGYTF. In DNA, the CDR3 is TGTGCCATCAGTGAGTCGCAACAGGGAAATGACTATGGCTACACCTTC.

This sequence joins TRBV4-3 and TRBJ1-2; a weak D match, TRBD1 (5 bases). Germline values: CDR1 LGHNA, CDR2 YSLEER. Trimming pared 2 bases from V and 3 bases from J, leaving 13 bases between. CDR3 length: 15 residues. The CDR3 loop is CASSQQGWVDYGYTF. The CDR3 nucleotides are TGCGCCAGCAGCCAACAGGGTTGGGTGGACTATGGCTACACCTTC.

The chain combines TRBV15 with TRBJ1-4; no definite D call. Germline V gene lookup returns CDR1 LNHNV and CDR2 YYDKDF (reference sequence). There are 13 residues in the CDR3. V lost 3 bases and J 5 bases, leaving 7 bases between the germline ends. This CDR3 reads CATSRAPNEKLFF. CDR3 DNA sequence: TGTGCCACCAGCAGGGCTCCAAATGAAAAACTGTTTTTT.